The entry that follows covers one TCR beta chain sequence. No cognate antigen has been identified for it. Base-call qualities are not available, and no considerably larger clone is one nucleotide away. Per the publication, the time point label means: neoterminal ileum biopsy at postoperative endoscopy, about 6 months after surgery. To be eligible, patients had to be adults with ileal or ileocolonic Crohn's disease and an indication for ileocolonic resection. Before DNA extraction, whole ileal mucosal biopsies were kept frozen at -80 degrees C. Genomic DNA was extracted from frozen whole biopsies using a TRizol-based method and was quantified with a NanoDrop 2000 spectrophotometer. Around 460 nanograms of biopsy DNA per sample were submitted for commercial TCRB immunosequencing. Adaptive Biotechnology amplified CDR3 regions from genomic DNA with a two-step multiplex PCR that controlled for amplification bias. The first PCR used primers for every V and J gene segment; the second PCR added barcodes and Illumina adapters. An Illumina instrument was used to sequence the CDR3 libraries. On the study's bioinformatics: The analysis drew on both the pipelines supplied by the vendor and custom analysis of the raw data in R/Bioconductor running R version 3.3.0. Clonality, ranging from 0 to 1, was calculated as the inverse of the normalised Shannon entropy of all productive clones. High-frequency clones were defined as the share of the repertoire taken up by the top 100 clones, keeping only clones that passed a 95% confidence test. Repertoire diversity was measured with the Simpson index, and overlap between samples was measured with the Morisita-Horn index. Drawn from immuneACCESS, this table holds only the in-frame rearrangements with V and J called that TCRdb kept. Clones are partly lost; checked studies trace under half to an unresolved V gene and leave the rest unexplained. That table supplies the V and J calls and clone size; D and trimming were determined from the DNA. The sample contains thousands of clones, around 79% of them found a single time. Jointly, the top ten make up around a fifth of the sample.

This specimen belongs to a study of T cell repertoires in ileal Crohn's disease (dated 2019 in TCRdb). A note on the overall study: The median duration of disease was 6 to 10 years, and at the time of surgery approximately 34% of patients were active smokers. Endoscopic postoperative recurrence was defined as a Rutgeerts score above i0. A total of about 170 mucosal samples from approximately 60 patients were sequenced, with samples obtained at several locations on the surgical specimen and at postoperative endoscopy. The study was conducted in parallel with a multicentre cohort built to find predictors of early endoscopic recurrence after ileocolonic resection. The M6 samples were biopsies of the neoterminal ileum collected during postoperative colonoscopy. The TCR repertoire was analysed in about 62 patients with Crohn's disease drawn from a prospective multicentre cohort. About half of the patients received postoperative therapy: about 10 received thiopurines and around 20 received anti-TNF agents. Surgery was performed for a complication in all patients, with stricturing disease in 61% and penetrating disease in 39%.

On the study overall, not on this receptor specifically: Compared with CD4 T cells, sorted CD8 T cells contained more high-frequency clones, which suggests that the mucosal expansions were mostly CD8. The timing of postoperative endoscopy varied within the first year after surgery, and the median delay was nearly 7 months. A significantly higher proportion of clonal expansions was observed in active smokers at surgery than in non-smokers (25.9% vs 17.9%, p=0.02). Higher percentages of high-frequency clones at the time of surgery were linked to endoscopic recurrence, and every patient with clonality above 26.8% (18/57) had recurrence. Mucosal CD4 and CD8 T cells were sorted and sequenced only in a subgroup of patients, whose size was not stated.

This TCR derives from an adult with Crohn's disease. Sequences were obtained from ileal tissue.

The CDR3 protein is CAISRSGGRALYNEQFF. The DNA sequence is given as TGTGCCATCAGTCGGTCCGGGGGGAGGGCCTTGTACAATGAGCAGTTCTTC. In this chain, TRBV10-3 is recombined with TRBJ2-1; TRBD2 agrees with 7 junctional bases. The germline V gene encodes CDR1 ENHRY and CDR2 SYGVKD. The CDR3 numbers 17 residues from cysteine through phenylalanine. This entry keeps only the CDR3 DNA: 51 bases, framed from base 1. Germline trimming amounts to 5 bases on V and 4 bases on J, with 14 as the count of junction bases outside the gene matches.